This T cell receptor (beta chain) was observed in a study of shared clonotypes between healthy human individuals. With regard to this clone: The antigen is unknown.

Study-level points and caveats: Only blood was sampled; tissue repertoires likely differ. The small donor group covered limited genetic and exposure diversity.

Deletions cut 0 bases from V and 9 bases from J, with 20 bases between. CDR3 length equals 16 residues. Germline values: CDR1 SNHLY, CDR2 FYNNEI. There were no recent acute infections or vaccinations among the donors, who were healthy HIV-negative adults. Here immunoSEQ multiplex PCR was the method, and the copy in TCRdb shows in-frame clones only, minus some. The sample contains about 490,000 clones, approximately 84% of which appear only once. V usage is TRBV2 and J usage is TRBJ1-2; D may be TRBD1 (6 bases). The sequenced material came from PBMCs. This clonotype originated in a woman aged 40 to 55 in good health. Some clones in this sample may be carry-over from other donors' samples. The CDR3: CASSEAGGMWVVSYTF. In DNA, the CDR3 is TGTGCCAGCAGTGAAGCAGGGGGTATGTGGGTTGTGAGCTACACCTTC.